Given below is one T cell receptor beta chain in context. The authors' processing: Amplification of reference gene primers provided the estimated nucleated cell counts. Produced via immunoSEQ multiplex PCR; TCRdb's table is partial and in-frame only. The V and J calls and clone size were taken over from that table, and D and trimming were inferred from the DNA. The table lists roughly 190,000 clones, approximately 82% of them singletons. Across 20 to 25 US areas, participants ranged in age from about 18 to 100 years. Participant-given clinical history determined each cohort assignment. The CDR3 runs 15 residues. V lost 1 base to trimming and J lost 0 bases, with 5 bases between them. In germline, CDR1 is SGHRS, CDR2 YFSETQ. This record comes from a study of blood T cell repertoires in COVID-19. Study-level background: Both acute and convalescent COVID-19 samples were obtained from the United States, Italy and Spain.

The chain is built from TRBV5-1 and TRBJ2-6; D not certain. Sequencing was done on a sample of PBMCs or T cells enriched from blood (not recorded which). The sequence was obtained from a woman in her fifties or sixties with acute COVID-19. The CDR3 nucleotides read TGCGCCAGCAGCTTGCCAGACTCTGGGGCCAACGTCCTGACTTTC. The encoded protein is CASSLPDSGANVLTF.